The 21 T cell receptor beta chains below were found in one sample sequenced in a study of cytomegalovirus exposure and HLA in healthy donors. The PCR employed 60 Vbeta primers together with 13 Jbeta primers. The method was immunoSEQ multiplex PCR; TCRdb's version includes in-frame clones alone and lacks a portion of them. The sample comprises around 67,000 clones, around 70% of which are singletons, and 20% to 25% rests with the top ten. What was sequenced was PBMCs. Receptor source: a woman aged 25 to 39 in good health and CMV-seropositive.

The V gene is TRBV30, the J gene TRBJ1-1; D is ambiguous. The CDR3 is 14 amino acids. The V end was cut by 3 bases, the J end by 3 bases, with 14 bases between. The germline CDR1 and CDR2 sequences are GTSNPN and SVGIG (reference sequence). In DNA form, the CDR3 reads TGTGCCTGGAGAATGAGAGGGAAGGACACTGAAGCTTTCTTT. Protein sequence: CAWRMRGKDTEAFF.

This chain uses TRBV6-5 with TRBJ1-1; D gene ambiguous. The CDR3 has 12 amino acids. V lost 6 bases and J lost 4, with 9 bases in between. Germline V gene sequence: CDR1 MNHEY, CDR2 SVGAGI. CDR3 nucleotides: TGTGCCAGCAGGAGGGTGGGCACTGAAGCTTTCTTT. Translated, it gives CASRRVGTEAFF.

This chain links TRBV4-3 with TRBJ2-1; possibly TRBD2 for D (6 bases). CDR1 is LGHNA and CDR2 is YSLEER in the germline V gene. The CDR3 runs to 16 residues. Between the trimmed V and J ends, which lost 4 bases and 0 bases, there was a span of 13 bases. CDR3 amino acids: CASSLKGRGSYNEQFF. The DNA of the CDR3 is TGCGCCAGCAGCCTGAAGGGGCGGGGCTCCTACAATGAGCAGTTCTTC.

The CDR3 DNA reads TGTGCCAGCAGTTCCCAGGGGGCCGATGAGCAGTTCTTC. This encodes CASSSQGADEQFF. V is TRBV6-1 and J is TRBJ2-1, with TRBD1 identical over 8 bases. V shed 5 bases and J 8 bases; nucleotides not matched to a gene: 5. Germline V lookup: CDR1 MNHNS, CDR2 SASEGT. The CDR3 totals 13 residues.

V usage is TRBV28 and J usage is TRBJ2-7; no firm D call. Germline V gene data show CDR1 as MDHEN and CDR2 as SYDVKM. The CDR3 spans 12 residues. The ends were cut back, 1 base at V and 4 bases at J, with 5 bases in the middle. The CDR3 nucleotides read TGTGCCAGCAGTTTATCGTCGTACGAGCAGTACTTC. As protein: CASSLSSYEQYF.

The CDR3 sequence: CASSDTSGRELTYEQYF. CDR3 DNA sequence: TGTGCCAGCAGTGACACTAGCGGGAGGGAGCTAACATACGAGCAGTACTTC. This chain joins TRBV2 and TRBJ2-7; the match to TRBD2 covers 13 bases. The V and J ends lost 3 bases and 4 bases, in that order; junction bases with no gene match: 9. CDR3 length equals 17 residues. Germline values: CDR1 SNHLY, CDR2 FYNNEI.

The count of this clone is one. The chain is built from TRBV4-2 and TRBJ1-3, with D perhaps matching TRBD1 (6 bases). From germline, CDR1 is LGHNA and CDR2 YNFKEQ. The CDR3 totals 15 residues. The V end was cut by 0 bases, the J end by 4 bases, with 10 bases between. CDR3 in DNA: TGTGCCAGCAGCCAAGAACTACAGGGCGGAAACACCATATATTTT. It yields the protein CASSQELQGGNTIYF.

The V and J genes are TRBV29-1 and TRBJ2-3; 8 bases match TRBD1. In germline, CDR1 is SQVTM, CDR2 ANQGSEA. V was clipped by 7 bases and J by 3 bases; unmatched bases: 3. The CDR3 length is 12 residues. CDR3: CSDDRGTDTQYF. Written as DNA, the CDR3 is TGCAGCGATGACAGGGGTACAGATACGCAGTATTTT.

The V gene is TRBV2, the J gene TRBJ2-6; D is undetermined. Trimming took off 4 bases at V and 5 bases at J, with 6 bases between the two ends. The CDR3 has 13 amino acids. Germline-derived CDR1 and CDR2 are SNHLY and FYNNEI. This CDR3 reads CASSVSRANVLTF. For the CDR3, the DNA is TGTGCCAGCAGTGTATCTCGGGCCAACGTCCTGACTTTC.

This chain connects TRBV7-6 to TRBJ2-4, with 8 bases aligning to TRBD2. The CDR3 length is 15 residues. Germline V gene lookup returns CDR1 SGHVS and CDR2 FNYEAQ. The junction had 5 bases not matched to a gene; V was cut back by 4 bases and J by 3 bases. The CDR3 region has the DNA TGTGCCAGCAGCTCGGGGGGGTTAGGCAAAAACATTCAGTACTTC. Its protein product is CASSSGGLGKNIQYF. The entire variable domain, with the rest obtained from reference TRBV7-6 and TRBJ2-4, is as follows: GAGVSQSPRYKVTKRGQDVALRCDPISGHVSLYWYRQALGQGPEFLTYFNYEAQQDKSGLPNDRFSAERPEGSISTLTIQRTEQRDSAMYRCASSSGGLGKNIQYFGAGTRLSVL.

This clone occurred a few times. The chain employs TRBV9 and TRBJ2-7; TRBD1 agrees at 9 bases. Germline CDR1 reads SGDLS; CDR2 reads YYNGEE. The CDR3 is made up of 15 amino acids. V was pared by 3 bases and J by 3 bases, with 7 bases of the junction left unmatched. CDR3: CASSAGQGGGYEQYF. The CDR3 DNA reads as TGTGCCAGCAGCGCGGGACAGGGCGGAGGCTACGAGCAGTACTTC. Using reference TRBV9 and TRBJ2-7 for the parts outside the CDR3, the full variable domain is DSGVTQTPKHLITATGQRVTLRCSPRSGDLSVYWYQQSLDQGLQFLIQYYNGEERAKGNILERFSAQQFPDLHSELNLSSLELGDSALYFCASSAGQGGGYEQYFGPGTRLTVT.

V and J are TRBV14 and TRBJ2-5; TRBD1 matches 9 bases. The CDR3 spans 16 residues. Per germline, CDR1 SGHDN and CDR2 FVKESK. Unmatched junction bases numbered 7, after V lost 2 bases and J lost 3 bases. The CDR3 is CASSQRTGVLKETQYF. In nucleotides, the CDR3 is TGTGCCAGCAGCCAAAGGACAGGGGTTCTCAAAGAGACCCAGTACTTC.

For the CDR3, the DNA is TGTGCCAGCAGCTTAATTAACGAGCAGTACTTC. Encoded protein: CASSLINEQYF. The rearrangement joins TRBV6-6 to TRBJ2-7; D call uncertain. The CDR3 sequence is 11 residues long. V shed 6 bases and J shed 5 bases, with 8 bases lying between them. Germline values: CDR1 MNHNY, CDR2 SVGAGI (reference sequence).

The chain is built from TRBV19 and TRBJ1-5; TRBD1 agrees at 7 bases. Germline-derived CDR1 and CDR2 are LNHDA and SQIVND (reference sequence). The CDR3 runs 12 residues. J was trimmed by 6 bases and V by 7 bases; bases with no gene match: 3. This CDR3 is CASTQGIQPQHF. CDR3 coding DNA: TGTGCCAGTACACAGGGGATTCAGCCCCAGCATTTT.

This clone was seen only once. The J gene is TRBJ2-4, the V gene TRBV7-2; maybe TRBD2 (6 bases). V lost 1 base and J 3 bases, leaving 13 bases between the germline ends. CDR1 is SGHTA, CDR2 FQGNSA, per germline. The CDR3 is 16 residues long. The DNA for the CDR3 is TGTGCCAGCAGCTTAGGGGTGGGAGGTGGCAAAAACATTCAGTACTTC. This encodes CASSLGVGGGKNIQYF. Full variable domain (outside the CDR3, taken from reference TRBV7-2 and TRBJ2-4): GAGVSQSPSNKVTEKGKDVELRCDPISGHTALYWYRQSLGQGLEFLIYFQGNSAPDKSGLPSDRFSAERTGGSVSTLTIQRTQQEDSAVYLCASSLGVGGGKNIQYFGAGTRLSVL.

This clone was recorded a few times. DNA for the CDR3: TGTGCCATCAGTGAGTGGGGACACCTGTCCTATGGCTACACCTTC. Protein product: CAISEWGHLSYGYTF. V and J are TRBV10-3 and TRBJ1-2; D possibly corresponds to TRBD1 (6 bases). Germline CDR1 is ENHRY and CDR2 is SYGVKD. V shed 1 base and J shed 4 bases, with 13 bases lying between them. CDR3 length equals 15 residues.

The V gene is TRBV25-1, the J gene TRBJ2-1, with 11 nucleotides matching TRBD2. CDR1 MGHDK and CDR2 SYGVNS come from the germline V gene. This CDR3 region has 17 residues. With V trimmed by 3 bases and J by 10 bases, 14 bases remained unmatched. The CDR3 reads CASSETPGTSGLVEQFF. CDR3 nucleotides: TGTGCCAGCAGTGAGACCCCCGGGACTAGCGGATTAGTGGAGCAGTTCTTC.

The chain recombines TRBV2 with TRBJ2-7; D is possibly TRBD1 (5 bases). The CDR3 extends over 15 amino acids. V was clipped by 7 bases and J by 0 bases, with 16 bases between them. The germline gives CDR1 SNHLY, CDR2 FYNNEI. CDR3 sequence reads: CASKSDGHDSYEQYF. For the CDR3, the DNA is TGTGCCAGCAAGAGTGACGGACACGACTCCTACGAGCAGTACTTC.

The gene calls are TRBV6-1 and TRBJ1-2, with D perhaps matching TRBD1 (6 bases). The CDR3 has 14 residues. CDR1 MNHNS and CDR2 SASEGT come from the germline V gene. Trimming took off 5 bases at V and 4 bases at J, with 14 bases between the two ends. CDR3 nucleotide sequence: TGTGCCAGCAGTCTTCGGACAGACCTCTATGGCTACACCTTC. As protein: CASSLRTDLYGYTF.

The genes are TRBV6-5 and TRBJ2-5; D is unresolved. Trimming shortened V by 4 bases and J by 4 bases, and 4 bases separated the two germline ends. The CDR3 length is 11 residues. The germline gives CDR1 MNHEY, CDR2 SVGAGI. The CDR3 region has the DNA TGTGCCAGCAGTTTCGGAGAGACCCAGTACTTC. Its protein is CASSFGETQYF.

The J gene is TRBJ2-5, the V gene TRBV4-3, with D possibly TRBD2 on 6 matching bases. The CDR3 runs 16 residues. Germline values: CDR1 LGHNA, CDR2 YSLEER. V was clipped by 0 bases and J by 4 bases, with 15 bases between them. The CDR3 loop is CASSQDWREVGETQYF. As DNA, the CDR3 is TGCGCCAGCAGCCAAGACTGGCGGGAAGTTGGAGAGACCCAGTACTTC.